The sample holds a few counts of the clone carrying this T cell receptor beta chain. The antigen is unknown. CDR1 and CDR2 from the germline V gene are KGHSH and LQKENI. Trimming pared 2 bases from V and 5 bases from J, leaving 13 bases between. This CDR3 contains 14 residues. The method was immunoSEQ multiplex PCR; TCRdb's version includes in-frame clones alone and lacks a portion of them. The table includes around 400,000 clones, 80% to 95% detected once. The data originate from a study of Ad26.COV2.S vaccination and SARS-CoV-2 variants. Study-wide context: Once, or twice with 56 days between doses, Ad26.COV2.S was given intramuscularly.

Study findings and constraints: Substantial post-vaccination breadth of spike-specific CD8+ and CD4+ T cell responses was reported. Spike-specific TCR breadth in vaccine recipients exceeded that seen in placebo recipients.

Treatment: 15 to 20 received Ad26.COV2.S at low or high dose, single or two shots; 5 received placebo; per-sample allocation not given. Sampling was done on day 63 after the first vaccine or placebo injection. An 18-55-year-old adult in Boston served as donor. The rearrangement joins TRBV18 to TRBJ2-7; D is ambiguous. The receptor was isolated from a person aged 18-65 years who received the Ad26.COV2.S COVID-19 vaccine or a placebo. The material sequenced was peripheral blood, taken in a trial of Ad26.COV2.S vaccine versus placebo. CDR3 in DNA: TGTGCCAGCTCACCATCCAGGACGGTCGACGAGCAGTACTTC. This translates into CASSPSRTVDEQYF.